This passage covers 19 T cell receptor beta chains from one sample sequenced in a study of blood T cell repertoires in COVID-19. Sequenced by immunoSEQ multiplex PCR; TCRdb stores in-frame clones only, minus some. Of 270,000 or so clones listed, around 82% are singletons. Sequencing input: peripheral blood. All receptors come from a woman in her fifties or sixties who had recovered from COVID-19.

The CDR3 loop is CATKLSALLNTGELFF. The DNA of the CDR3 is TGTGCCACCAAGCTAAGTGCTTTGTTAAACACCGGGGAGCTGTTTTTT. The chain is built from TRBV5-4 and TRBJ2-2; the D is unclear. The CDR3 is 16 amino acids. Trimming stripped 9 bases from V and 2 bases from J, with 20 bases between. Per the germline V gene, CDR1 is SGHNT and CDR2 is YYREEE (reference sequence).

The CDR3 protein is CASGAMVTKNIQYF. CDR3 DNA sequence: TGTGCCAGCGGGGCGATGGTAACCAAAAACATTCAGTACTTC. This chain links TRBV2 with TRBJ2-4; a weak D match, TRBD1 (5 bases). The germline gives CDR1 SNHLY, CDR2 FYNNEI. CDR3 size: 14 residues. V lost 8 bases, J lost 2 bases, and 13 bases lay in between.

Here the CDR3 reads CASSPGNSGSTGELFF. The CDR3 nucleotides read TGTGCCAGCAGCCCCGGGAACTCCGGGTCGACCGGGGAGCTGTTTTTT. This rearrangement joins TRBV7-9 to TRBJ2-2; tentatively, D is TRBD2 (5 bases). The CDR3 loop spans 16 amino acids. The germline V and J ends were trimmed by 5 bases and 5 bases, with 18 bases remaining between them. Germline V gene lookup returns CDR1 SEHNR and CDR2 FQNEAQ (reference sequence).

CDR3 amino acids: CASSQNGGRGLGSEQFF. The CDR3 DNA sequence: TGCGCCAGCAGCCAGAACGGGGGCAGGGGGCTAGGGAGTGAGCAGTTCTTC. The chain has TRBV4-3 and TRBJ2-1; 8 bases are shared with TRBD1. Germline V lookup: CDR1 LGHNA, CDR2 YSLEER. The CDR3 has 17 residues. With 3 bases clipped from V and 9 bases from J, the junction kept 16 bases outside the gene matches.

The chain employs TRBV11-2 and TRBJ2-7, with 9 nucleotides matching TRBD2. Unmatched junction bases numbered 6, after V lost 1 base and J lost 2 bases. The CDR3 extends over 16 amino acids. Germline lookup yields CDR1 SGHAT and CDR2 FQNNGV. The CDR3 DNA reads TGTGCCAGCAGCTTAGGGATGACTAGCGGAACCTACGAGCAGTACTTC. It translates to CASSLGMTSGTYEQYF.

Only one count was recorded for this clone. The chain is built from TRBV28 and TRBJ1-2; D uncertain. V was shortened by 1 base and J by 4 bases, with 7 bases between the two germline ends. The CDR3 loop spans 13 amino acids. Germline CDR1 is MDHEN and CDR2 is SYDVKM. CDR3 loop: CASSLFSGYGYTF. DNA of the CDR3: TGTGCCAGCAGTTTATTTTCAGGCTATGGCTACACCTTC.

The CDR3 DNA sequence: TGTGCCAGCAGCCTAAGAGGGTCCTACGAGCAGTACTTC. Protein: CASSLRGSYEQYF. The chain has TRBV3-1 (or the pseudogene TRBV3-2) and TRBJ2-7; D perhaps matches TRBD2 (5 bases). V gave up 4 bases and J gave up 1 base, with 8 bases separating them. The CDR3 consists of 13 residues. The V gene's germline CDR1 is LGHDT and CDR2 YNNKEL (reference sequence).

The CDR3 DNA sequence: TGCGCCAGCAGCTTGGCCGGGGTCTCTGGAAACACCATATATTTT. Translation: CASSLAGVSGNTIYF. The genes are TRBV5-1 and TRBJ1-3, with D unclear. CDR3 length: 15 residues. Trimming removed 0 bases from V and 0 bases from J, with 7 bases in between. Germline V lookup: CDR1 SGHRS, CDR2 YFSETQ.

V gene TRBV4-1 combines with J gene TRBJ2-1; 7 bases line up with TRBD2. Germline values: CDR1 MGHRA, CDR2 YSYEKL. CDR3 length: 16 amino acids. V lost 0 bases, J lost 3 bases, and 5 bases stayed unmatched. CDR3 sequence: CASSQDLRGFYNEQFF. CDR3 coding DNA: TGCGCCAGCAGCCAAGATTTGCGGGGGTTCTACAATGAGCAGTTCTTC.

The chain combines TRBV5-4 with TRBJ2-2; 8 bases fit TRBD2. This CDR3 is built from 16 residues. CDR1 and CDR2 (germline): SGHNT, YYREEE (reference sequence). V lost 0 bases and J lost 1; bases outside the gene matches: 2. CDR3 residues: CASSLVAGKNTGELFF. The CDR3 nucleotides read TGTGCCAGCAGCTTGGTAGCGGGGAAGAACACCGGGGAGCTGTTTTTT.

The chain has TRBV20-1 and TRBJ2-5; D gene unclear. CDR3 length equals 10 residues. V lost 4 bases and J 4 bases, leaving 4 bases between the germline ends. The germline V gene encodes CDR1 DFQATT and CDR2 SNEGSKA (reference sequence). In DNA form, the CDR3 reads TGCAGTGCTACAGGAGAGACCCAGTACTTC. Protein sequence: CSATGETQYF.

This sequence joins TRBV28 and TRBJ1-6; TRBD1 agrees at 7 bases. Trimming at V came to 6 bases and at J to 5 bases, leaving 4 bases not matched to a gene. This CDR3 has 14 residues. The germline CDR1 and CDR2 sequences are MDHEN and SYDVKM. In DNA form, the CDR3 reads TGTGCCAGCAGAACACAGGGGAATAATTCACCCCTCCACTTT. Its protein product is CASRTQGNNSPLHF.

V and J are TRBV12-3 or TRBV12-4 and TRBJ1-2, with TRBD1 identical over 10 bases. The CDR3 has 13 residues. V lost 3 bases and J lost 7; bases outside the gene matches: 2. The CDR3 sequence is CASSFRDRGGYTF. CDR3 nucleotide sequence: TGTGCCAGCAGTTTCAGGGACAGGGGTGGCTACACCTTC.

This chain joins TRBV4-2 and TRBJ2-1; 10 nucleotides agree with TRBD1. Germline V gene lookup returns CDR1 LGHNA and CDR2 YNFKEQ. With V trimmed by 5 bases and J by 10 bases, 11 bases remained unmatched. This CDR3 region has 15 residues. For the CDR3, the DNA is TGTGCCAGCAGCTCAACGGGACAGGGGATTGGGGAGCAGTTCTTC. Translated, it gives CASSSTGQGIGEQFF.

V and J are TRBV6-5 and TRBJ2-7, with 9 bases matching TRBD2. From germline, CDR1 is MNHEY and CDR2 SVGAGI. V lost 3 bases to trimming and J lost 2 bases; unmatched junction nucleotides: 5. The CDR3 has 15 residues. This CDR3 is CASSYTAGGPYEQYF. CDR3 bases: TGTGCCAGCAGTTATACAGCGGGGGGCCCCTACGAGCAGTACTTC.

This clone was counted a single time. The chain joins TRBV5-5 to TRBJ2-7, with 7 bases that match TRBD1. CDR1 SGHKS and CDR2 YYEKEE come from the germline V gene (reference sequence). Germline trimming cut 3 bases from V and 2 bases from J; bases unmatched to any gene: 8. The CDR3 has 15 amino acids. Here the CDR3 DNA reads TGTGCCAGCAGCTCTATTCCGACAGGGACCTACGAGCAGTACTTC. It translates to CASSSIPTGTYEQYF.

The rearrangement joins TRBV7-6 to TRBJ2-2; D not certain. Germline V gives CDR1 SGHVS, CDR2 FNYEAQ. The CDR3 spans 14 residues. V gave up 4 bases and J gave up 1 base, with 7 bases separating them. CDR3 in amino acids: CASSSSRNTGELFF. The CDR3, as DNA: TGTGCCAGCAGCTCATCTAGGAACACCGGGGAGCTGTTTTTT.

The chain uses TRBV7-2 and TRBJ2-3; D perhaps matches TRBD1 (5 bases). CDR3 length: 14 amino acids. Germline V lookup: CDR1 SGHTA, CDR2 FQGNSA. V gave up 1 base and J gave up 4 bases, with 9 bases separating them. The CDR3 sequence is CASSLDSGSDTQYF. For the CDR3, the DNA is TGTGCCAGCAGCTTAGACTCAGGGTCAGATACGCAGTATTTT.

This rearrangement joins TRBV5-6 to TRBJ2-7; 7 nucleotides align to TRBD2. J was trimmed by 2 bases and V by 1 base; bases with no gene match: 12. Germline CDR1 SGHDT, CDR2 YYEEEE. The CDR3 spans 17 residues. CDR3 sequence reads: CASSLRLAASPTYEQYF. CDR3 coding DNA: TGTGCCAGCAGCTTGAGGCTAGCGGCCTCCCCAACCTACGAGCAGTACTTC.